These 27 T cell receptor beta chains were all obtained from the same sample, sequenced in a study of blood T cell repertoires in COVID-19. Produced via immunoSEQ multiplex PCR; TCRdb's table is partial and in-frame only. The sample contains about 110,000 clones, around four fifths of which appear only once. The sample comprised peripheral blood. The receptors were sampled from a woman in her fifties or sixties with acute or convalescent COVID-19.

This clone has a single count. The gene calls are TRBV3-1 (or the pseudogene TRBV3-2) and TRBJ1-4, with a weak D call TRBD1 (6 bases). This CDR3 region has 12 residues. Germline values: CDR1 LGHDT, CDR2 YNNKEL (reference sequence). Deletions cut 2 bases from V and 10 bases from J, with 8 bases between. The CDR3 coding sequence is TGTGCCAGCAGCCAACAGGGGAGAAAACTGTTTTTT. Translated, it gives CASSQQGRKLFF.

The rearrangement links TRBV3-1 (or the pseudogene TRBV3-2) to TRBJ1-1, with TRBD1 as a possible D gene (5 bases). Per germline, CDR1 LGHDT and CDR2 YNNKEL (reference sequence). The CDR3 is made up of 13 amino acids. The ends were cut back, 0 bases at V and 8 bases at J, with 10 bases in the middle. Written as DNA, the CDR3 is TGTGCCAGCAGCCAAGATTTAGGGGCGGAAGCTTTCTTT. Its protein product is CASSQDLGAEAFF.

The J gene is TRBJ2-7, the V gene TRBV7-9; D is unclear. Germline V CDR1 and CDR2: SEHNR, FQNEAQ (reference sequence). This CDR3 region has 13 residues. Trimming pared 5 bases from V and 0 bases from J, leaving 8 bases between. The CDR3 sequence: CASSDRVSYEQYF. DNA of the CDR3: TGTGCCAGCAGCGACCGGGTCTCCTACGAGCAGTACTTC.

This chain links TRBV6-5 with TRBJ2-1; the match to TRBD2 covers 8 bases. The CDR3 length is 14 residues. The J segment lost 6 bases and the V segment lost 7 bases, leaving 8 bases of the junction unmatched. CDR1 and CDR2 (germline): MNHEY, SVGAGI. The CDR3 bases are TGTGCCAGCACCGCCGGGACTAGACCCAATGAGCAGTTCTTC. Translating it yields CASTAGTRPNEQFF.

This chain connects TRBV2 to TRBJ1-1; TRBD1 aligns across 11 bases. V was clipped by 6 bases and J by 2 bases; unmatched bases: 2. Germline V CDR1 and CDR2: SNHLY, FYNNEI. CDR3 length: 14 residues. The CDR3, as DNA: TGTGCCAGCAGGGGGACAGGGGGAAACACTGAAGCTTTCTTT. Residues: CASRGTGGNTEAFF.

The CDR3 is CASSQSVASGSYEQYF. In DNA, the CDR3 is TGCGCCAGCAGCCAATCGGTCGCTAGCGGGAGCTACGAGCAGTACTTC. The chain couples TRBV4-3 to TRBJ2-7; 10 bases match TRBD2. From germline, CDR1 is LGHNA and CDR2 YSLEER. V was pared by 2 bases and J by 3 bases, with 7 bases of the junction left unmatched. CDR3 length: 16 amino acids.

CDR3 amino acids: CASSHEPGQGTTEAFF. The DNA for the CDR3 is TGTGCCAGCAGCCATGAACCGGGACAGGGAACCACTGAAGCTTTCTTT. V is TRBV7-9 and J is TRBJ1-1; 9 bases are shared with TRBD1. From germline, CDR1 is SEHNR and CDR2 FQNEAQ (reference sequence). V shed 5 bases and J 4 bases; nucleotides not matched to a gene: 11. The CDR3 spans 16 residues.

V is TRBV4-1 and J is TRBJ2-1; D gene ambiguous. CDR1 MGHRA and CDR2 YSYEKL come from the germline V gene. The length of the CDR3 is 16 residues. Trimming shortened V by 2 bases and J by 1 base, and 12 bases separated the two germline ends. CDR3 nucleotide sequence: TGCGCCAGCAGCCAACCAGGTAGAAGGTCCTACAATGAGCAGTTCTTC. It codes for CASSQPGRRSYNEQFF.

CDR3 bases: TGTGCCAGCAGCACTATCAGGGGGACATCCTACAATGAGCAGTTCTTC. This translates into CASSTIRGTSYNEQFF. The chain couples TRBV7-6 to TRBJ2-1; 7 nucleotides match TRBD1. J gave up 1 base and V 5 bases, and 8 bases lay outside the gene matches. The CDR3 has 16 amino acids. Germline V gene sequence: CDR1 SGHVS, CDR2 FNYEAQ.

The chain uses TRBV11-1 and TRBJ2-2; 9 bases are shared with TRBD1. V lost 7 bases and J lost 2; bases outside the gene matches: 8. The germline gives CDR1 SGHAT, CDR2 FQDESV (reference sequence). The CDR3 totals 16 residues. The CDR3 protein is CASTPRDRDNTGELFF. Written as DNA, the CDR3 is TGTGCCAGCACTCCCCGGGACAGGGATAACACCGGGGAGCTGTTTTTT.

This clone was counted a few times. The chain recombines TRBV21-1 with TRBJ1-5; the D segment call TRBD1 is taken from the table without a DNA check. TRBV21-1 is labeled a pseudogene. This CDR3 contains 16 residues. The CDR3 reads CASSKMFRGKYQPQHF. The DNA for the CDR3 is TGTGCCAGCAGCAAGATGTTTAGGGGGAAGTATCAGCCCCAGCATTTT.

The V and J genes are TRBV6-5 and TRBJ1-5; 7 bases agree with TRBD1. The trim removed 6 bases at V and 4 bases at J, leaving 3 bases unmatched. CDR3 length: 13 residues. Germline V lookup: CDR1 MNHEY, CDR2 SVGAGI. The DNA for the CDR3 is TGTGCCAGCAGAACAGGGGCAAATCAGCCCCAGCATTTT. It is translated as CASRTGANQPQHF.

The V gene is TRBV5-1, the J gene TRBJ1-1; D may be TRBD1 (6 bases). The CDR3 covers 17 residues. V lost 0 bases and J 7 bases, leaving 22 bases between the germline ends. Germline V gives CDR1 SGHRS, CDR2 YFSETQ. The CDR3 nucleotides read TGCGCCAGCAGCTTGGGGTGGACAGTGGGGGAAAGGGATGAAGCTTTCTTT. Translated, it gives CASSLGWTVGERDEAFF.

V is TRBV21-1 and J is TRBJ1-1; TRBD1, the D gene given by the table, was not confirmed from the DNA. TRBV21-1 is shown as a pseudogene. This CDR3 spans 14 amino acids. CDR3 DNA: TGTGCCAGCAGCCACAGGGTGGGGAACACTGAAGCTTTCTTT. The encoded protein is CASSHRVGNTEAFF.

The chain links TRBV4-3 to TRBJ1-1, with D possibly TRBD1 on 5 matching bases. Germline lookup yields CDR1 LGHNA and CDR2 YSLEER. The CDR3 runs 14 residues. Trimming shortened V by 1 base and J by 10 bases, and 16 bases separated the two germline ends. Written as DNA, the CDR3 is TGCGCCAGCAGCCAAGGTCGGGCAGGGTTCAGAGCTTTCTTT. It yields the protein CASSQGRAGFRAFF.

There are a few counts of this clone. The same CDR3 is also encoded by other DNA sequences in this sample. The J gene is TRBJ1-5, the V gene TRBV28; the D is unclear. The CDR3 is 12 residues long. Deletions cut 1 base from V and 7 bases from J, with 5 bases between. Per germline, CDR1 MDHEN and CDR2 SYDVKM. In DNA form, the CDR3 reads TGTGCCAGCAGTTTATTCATGCAGCCCCAGCATTTT. It yields the protein CASSLFMQPQHF.

The V call is TRBV28, the J call TRBJ2-7; D is perhaps TRBD1 (6 bases). The CDR3 has 12 residues. Germline CDR1 and CDR2: MDHEN and SYDVKM. V was cut by 8 bases and J by 7 bases, with 15 bases left in between. The CDR3 reads CASGTGSREQYF. CDR3 coding DNA: TGTGCCAGCGGTACAGGGTCGAGGGAGCAGTACTTC.

The J gene is TRBJ2-5, the V gene TRBV19; 7 nucleotides align to TRBD2. V lost 5 bases, J lost 5 bases, and 11 bases stayed unmatched. CDR3 length: 15 amino acids. CDR1 LNHDA and CDR2 SQIVND come from the germline V gene (reference sequence). The CDR3 is CASSARGAGTETQYF. CDR3 nucleotide sequence: TGTGCCAGTAGTGCCCGAGGAGCGGGAACGGAGACCCAGTACTTC.

The gene calls are TRBV10-3 and TRBJ2-7; 14 nucleotides align to TRBD2. CDR1 is ENHRY and CDR2 is SYGVKD in the germline V gene. J lost 3 bases, V lost 6 bases, and 4 bases had no gene match. The length of the CDR3 is 15 residues. The CDR3, as DNA: TGTGCCATCAGCTTGACTAGCGGGAGGGACTACGAGCAGTACTTC. Amino acid sequence: CAISLTSGRDYEQYF.

V and J are TRBV7-3 and TRBJ2-2; D remains unclear. The length of the CDR3 is 13 residues. The V end was cut by 5 bases, the J end by 3 bases, with 7 bases between. Germline CDR1 reads SGHTA; CDR2 reads FQGTGA. The CDR3 bases are TGTGCCAGCAGCCTTACAGACACCGGGGAGCTGTTTTTT. The encoded protein is CASSLTDTGELFF.

This clone was seen a handful of times. J is TRBJ1-6 and V is TRBV11-2; D is possibly TRBD1 (6 bases). V shed 6 bases and J shed 7 bases, with 19 bases lying between them. CDR3 length equals 16 residues. Germline values: CDR1 SGHAT, CDR2 FQNNGV. The CDR3 coding sequence is TGTGCCAGCAGAGAAGTCCTCGGGACAAAGAATTCACCCCTCCACTTT. It yields the protein CASREVLGTKNSPLHF.

The rearrangement uses TRBV30 and TRBJ1-1, with D possibly being TRBD1 (5 bases). Between the trimmed V and J ends, which lost 2 bases and 5 bases, there was a span of 15 bases. The CDR3 has 14 amino acids. The germline V gene has CDR1 GTSNPN and CDR2 SVGIG (reference sequence). The CDR3 coding sequence is TGTGCCTGGAGTTTCCCCTTCGGGGGGACTGAAGCTTTCTTT. Translation gives CAWSFPFGGTEAFF.

V is TRBV2 and J is TRBJ2-5; 9 nucleotides match TRBD2. V trimming: 4 bases; J trimming: 5 bases; junction bases outside the gene matches: 5. The CDR3 totals 14 residues. CDR1 and CDR2 from the germline V gene are SNHLY and FYNNEI. The CDR3 spells CASSGGLASETQYF. DNA of the CDR3: TGTGCCAGCAGTGGTGGACTAGCGAGTGAGACCCAGTACTTC. The complete variable domain, with remaining parts taken from reference TRBV2 and TRBJ2-5, reads EPEVTQTPSHQVTQMGQEVILRCVPISNHLYFYWYRQILGQKVEFLVSFYNNEISEKSEIFDDQFSVERPDGSNFTLKIRSTKLEDSAMYFCASSGGLASETQYFGPGTRLLVL.

The chain joins TRBV7-2 to TRBJ1-2, with D possibly being TRBD1 (5 bases). The V gene's germline CDR1 is SGHTA and CDR2 FQGNSA. Trimming removed 0 bases at V and 5 bases at J, with 13 bases between. This CDR3 comprises 15 residues. This CDR3 is CASSLARQQMYGYTF. DNA of the CDR3: TGTGCCAGCAGCTTAGCGAGACAGCAGATGTATGGCTACACCTTC.

The rearrangement joins TRBV15 to TRBJ2-7; unclear D gene. Germline CDR1 and CDR2: LNHNV and YYDKDF (reference sequence). The CDR3 runs 13 residues. Between the trimmed V and J ends, which lost 0 bases and 1 base, there was a span of 4 bases. The CDR3 DNA sequence: TGTGCCACCAGCAGAGACACTTCCTACGAGCAGTACTTC. The encoded protein is CATSRDTSYEQYF.

The CDR3 reads CASSSYPTGQVYTF. In DNA, the CDR3 is TGTGCCAGCAGCTCCTACCCGACAGGGCAGGTCTACACCTTC. The chain joins TRBV5-6 to TRBJ1-2; TRBD1 matches 7 bases. V shed 3 bases and J 10 bases; nucleotides not matched to a gene: 12. Germline lookup yields CDR1 SGHDT and CDR2 YYEEEE. The length of the CDR3 is 14 residues.

The chain links TRBV19 to TRBJ2-3, with D possibly being TRBD1 (5 bases). The CDR3 sequence is 16 residues long. The V and J ends lost 5 bases and 1 base respectively, with 16 bases between them. Per the germline V gene, CDR1 is LNHDA and CDR2 is SQIVND (reference sequence). The CDR3 DNA follows: TGTGCCAGTAGTGCCTTGTGGGGCTCGGGCACAGATACGCAGTATTTT. It specifies CASSALWGSGTDTQYF.